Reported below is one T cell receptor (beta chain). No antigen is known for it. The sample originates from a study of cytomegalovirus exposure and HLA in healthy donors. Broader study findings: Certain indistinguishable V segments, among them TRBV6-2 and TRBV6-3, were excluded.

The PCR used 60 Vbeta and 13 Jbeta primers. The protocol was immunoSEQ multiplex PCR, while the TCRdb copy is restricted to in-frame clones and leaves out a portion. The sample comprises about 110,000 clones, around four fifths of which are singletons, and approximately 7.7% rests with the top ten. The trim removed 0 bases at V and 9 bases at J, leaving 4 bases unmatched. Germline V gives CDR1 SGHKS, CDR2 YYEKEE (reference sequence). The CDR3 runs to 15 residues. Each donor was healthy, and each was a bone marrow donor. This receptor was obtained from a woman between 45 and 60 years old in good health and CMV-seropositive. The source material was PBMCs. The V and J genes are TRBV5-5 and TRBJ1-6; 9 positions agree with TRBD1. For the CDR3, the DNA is TGTGCCAGCAGCTTGGATGCGACAGGGGGTTCACCCCTCCACTTT. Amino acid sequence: CASSLDATGGSPLHF.